This T cell receptor (beta chain) was found in a study of OX40 agonist ivuxolimab in advanced cancers. About the study: Patients were 82.7% male with ages roughly 20 to 80, mean approximately 62. Study-wide points: The CD4+ and CD8+ T cells in the blood had expanded clonally by week 6 at 0.1 to 3.0 mg/kg. Normalized T-cell clonal expansion was also low in a subset of nonresponders. Still undetermined is the antigen specificity of the expanded peripheral T cells.

This clone appeared once. Its specificity is unknown. The CDR3 contains 14 residues. Germline CDR1 and CDR2: MNHEY and SMNVEV (reference sequence). Trimming removed 4 bases at V and 5 bases at J, with 14 bases between. The repertoire was sequenced with immunoSEQ multiplex PCR; TCRdb's copy has only in-frame clones and lacks some. The data contain about 77,000 clones, around 92% of them singletons. The clonotype originates from an adult with an advanced solid tumor such as melanoma, head and neck, liver or kidney cancer. This material consisted of CD4+ or CD8+ T cells sorted from blood, taken in a trial of the OX40 agonist ivuxolimab. This chain uses TRBV27 with TRBJ1-2; a possible D gene is TRBD1 (6 bases). The CDR3 DNA is TGTGCCAGCAGTTGGGGGGGGCAGGGATATGGCTACACCTTC. It is translated as CASSWGGQGYGYTF.